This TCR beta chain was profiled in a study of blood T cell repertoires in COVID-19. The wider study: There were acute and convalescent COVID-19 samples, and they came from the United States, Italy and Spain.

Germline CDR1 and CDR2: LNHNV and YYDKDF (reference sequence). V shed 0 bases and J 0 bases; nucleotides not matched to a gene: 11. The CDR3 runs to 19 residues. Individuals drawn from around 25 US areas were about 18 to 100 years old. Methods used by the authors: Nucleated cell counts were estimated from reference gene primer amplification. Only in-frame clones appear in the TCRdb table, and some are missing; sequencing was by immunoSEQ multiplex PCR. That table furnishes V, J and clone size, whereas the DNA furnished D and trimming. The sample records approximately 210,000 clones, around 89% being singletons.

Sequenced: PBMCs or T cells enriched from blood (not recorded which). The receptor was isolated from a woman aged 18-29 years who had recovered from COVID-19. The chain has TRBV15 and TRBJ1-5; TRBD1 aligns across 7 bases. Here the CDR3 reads CATSRDLGTATYSNQPQHF. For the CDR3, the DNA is TGTGCCACCAGCAGAGATCTTGGGACAGCAACATATAGCAATCAGCCCCAGCATTTT.